Described below is a single TCR beta chain sequence and its context. This clone was observed a single time. There is no known antigen for this receptor. No quality values exist for individual bases; no much larger clone is one base distant. To find tumor-specific TCR clonotypes, researchers sequenced baseline tumor tissue that had been collected prior to treatment. Next-generation sequencing of T-cell receptor sequences was used to monitor peripheral T-cell lymphoma patients receiving frontline treatment on a trial. The CDR3 holds 14 amino acids from the cysteine to the phenylalanine. Of all the DNA, just the CDR3 is kept, 42 bases in frame from base 1. Taken from the germline V gene, the CDR1 and CDR2 loops are MDHEN and SYDVKM. Deletion took 3 bases off V and 7 bases off J, with a span of 12 bases between the germline ends. These data come from a study of circulating tumor DNA in untreated peripheral T-cell lymphoma (dated by TCRdb to the early 2020s). Paper-wide results and their limitations: Tumor-specific clonotypes turned up in approximately 80% of patients, identified from about 90% of baseline tissues and from about 70% of baseline serum samples.

Receptors were amplified or captured by the immunoSEQ multiplex PCR assay. The table comes from immuneACCESS by way of TCRdb, which keeps in-frame sequences with V and J called. Part of the clones is missing from these tables; in studies checked, under half for an unresolved V gene and the rest for unknown reasons. This sample holds about 2,400 clones; roughly four fifths were observed only once. Jointly, the top ten make up under 35% of the sample. This chain joins TRBV28 to TRBJ1-4; TRBD1 is possibly the D segment (5 matching bases). This sequence was found in a human donor with peripheral T-cell lymphoma. Source material: tumor tissue. The CDR3 loop reads CASSLGGLREKLFF. The nucleotides are TGTGCCAGCAGTTTGGGGGGGTTGCGTGAAAAACTGTTTTTT.